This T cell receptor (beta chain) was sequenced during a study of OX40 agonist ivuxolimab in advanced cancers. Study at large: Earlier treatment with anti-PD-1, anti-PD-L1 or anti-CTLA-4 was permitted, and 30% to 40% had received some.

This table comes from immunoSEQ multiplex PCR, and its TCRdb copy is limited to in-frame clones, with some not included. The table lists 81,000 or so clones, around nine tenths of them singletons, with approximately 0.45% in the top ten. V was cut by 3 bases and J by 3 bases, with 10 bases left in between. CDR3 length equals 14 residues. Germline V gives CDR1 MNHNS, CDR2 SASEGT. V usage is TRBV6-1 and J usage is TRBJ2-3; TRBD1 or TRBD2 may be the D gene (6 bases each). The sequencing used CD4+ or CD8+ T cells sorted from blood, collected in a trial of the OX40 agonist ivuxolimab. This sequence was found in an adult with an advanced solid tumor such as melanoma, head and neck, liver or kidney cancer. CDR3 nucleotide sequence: TGTGCCAGCAGTGACGGGGGCATAACAGATACGCAGTATTTT. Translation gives CASSDGGITDTQYF.